This T cell receptor (beta chain) is drawn from a study of shared clonotypes between healthy human individuals (dated by TCRdb to the early 2020s). About the study as a whole: The cohort included three men and a couple of women between 18 and 49 years of age. For each donor, CD4 naive and CD4 memory were each run on three plates, CD8 naive on two plates, and CD8 memory on one plate. To estimate repertoire size and how much clonotypes are shared between individuals, the study performed deep sequencing of blood TCR repertoires from five healthy adults. Libraries were prepared and TCR repertoires were sequenced by different laboratories using diverse techniques, in order to increase sequencing depth and limit assay-specific biases. Each donor's leukapheresis produced roughly between roughly 0.85 and 10 billion PBMCs. The full study reports these points: Naive subsets generally had larger estimated clonotype richness than memory subsets did. Incomplete sequencing was indicated by rarefaction of sorted-subset datasets, despite the large sequencing depth. Only blood was sampled, and tissue TCR repertoires likely differ from those in blood. Because the study included a small number of donors, the genetic and exposure-history diversity represented was limited. Compared with non-shared clonotypes, clonotypes shared by all four sorted-subset donors had higher generation probabilities. About 5% of naive CD4, around 3.5% of naive CD8, around 2.3% of memory CD4, and approximately 0.4% of memory CD8 clonotypes were shared across several donors. Pairwise subsampling led to the expectation that sequencing depth would affect the degree of clonotype sharing among donors.

Note on this clone: The antigen it binds to is not known. Per-base qualities were not stored, and no clone one base away is much larger.

According to the germline V gene (reference sequence), CDR1 reads SEHNR and CDR2 reads FQNEAQ. After removal of 5 bases from V and 6 bases from J, the junction retains 4 bases not matched to a gene. The CDR3 holds 14 amino acids from the cysteine to the phenylalanine. Only the CDR3 DNA stays, 42 bases, in frame from base 1. Using the deep immunoSEQ assay, TCR CDR3 regions were amplified from genomic DNA by multiplex PCR. For each cell subset, the extracted genomic DNA was distributed evenly across all wells of several immunoSEQ 96-well plates, and each plate served as one replicate. For sorted subsets, approximately 210 ng genomic DNA, equal to some 30,000 T cell genomes, was loaded into each replicate PCR. Purified libraries were measured with a Qubit 3.0 fluorometer, size-checked on a Bioanalyzer 2100, and measured again with the KAPA Library Quantification kit. A separate single-read 150-cycle Illumina NextSeq 550 flow cell was used to sequence each immunoSEQ 96-well plate. In the authors' own workflow: Because only junctional sequences without quality scores were contained in the immunoSEQ output, filtering matching that applied to full-length reads could not be performed. To assign V/J genes and CDR3, sequences were annotated against IMGT germline references using PyIR, a Python wrapper for IgBLAST v1.9. Reads were removed for weak V/J assignments (E-value above 1e-6), missing CDR3, stop codons, out-of-frame junctions, or ambiguous translated residues. V3J clonotypes were defined as sequences sharing the same inferred V gene, J gene, and CDR3 amino acid sequence. To compute the percentage overlap between repertoires, the number of shared unique clonotypes was divided by the size of the smaller repertoire. RTK rarefaction, the Chao1 estimator, and Recon v2.1 estimates of unobserved clonotypes were used to assess repertoire richness. Generation probabilities for all TCRbeta clonotypes obtained by the gDNA method from a handful of donors were computed using OLGA. Held by TCRdb, this immuneACCESS table contains in-frame sequences only and omits some clones. Under half of the omission traces to an unresolved V gene where checked; the cause of the rest is unknown. That table supplies the V and J calls and clone size; D and trimming were determined from the DNA. The sample table holds roughly 2.5 million clones, of which around nine tenths were seen once. The ten largest clones represent over 0.12% of the sample.

Healthy HIV-negative adults with no recently reported acute infections or vaccinations were included as donors. Every donor was a Caucasian adult living in Nashville, Tennessee, USA. CD4+ T cells were enriched through magnetic negative selection, after which naive cells were positively selected on CD45RA and the remaining negative fraction served as the memory subset. Blood was obtained by leukapheresis, after which PBMCs were separated by Ficoll-Histopaque density gradient centrifugation and cryopreserved in liquid nitrogen vapor phase. Purity and quantity of every magnetically sorted T cell population were checked by analytical flow cytometry. Each sorted fraction had its genomic DNA isolated and then quantified by UV absorbance on a Nanodrop 2000c.

Sequences were obtained from naive CD4+ T cells sorted from blood. The cell subset or site label of this sample denotes: CD45RA+ positively selected. The TCR sequence derives from a man between 18 and 29 years old in good health. Recombination connected TRBV7-9 to TRBJ1-3, with 10 junctional bases fitting TRBD1. The DNA sequence is TGTGCCAGCAGCGCGGACAGGGGGGAAAACACCATATATTTT. It encodes CASSADRGENTIYF.